The T cell receptor beta chain described here comes from a study of beta chain features in type 1 diabetes (dated by TCRdb to 2017 to 2018). In the study overall: Patients and healthy donors did not differ in mean age, gender distribution, total cell number or subset yield. A total of about 100,000,000 sorted cells were examined across all samples, and RNA yield correlated strongly with the number of cells per subset. The study compared TCRB repertoires of sorted circulating CD4+ T cell subsets between recently diagnosed type 1 diabetes patients and matched healthy donors. Naive and central memory subsets were obtained from all 28 donors, but regulatory and stem cell-like memory subsets were isolated from only 8 patients and 8 healthy donors. On the study overall, not on this receptor specifically: PCR might favor shorter templates, but patient and control samples were amplified and corrected together, so any skew would affect both groups equally. Naive, central memory and regulatory TCRB repertoires appeared to be more similar among patients than among healthy donors. Fewer insertions and more nucleotide deletions at VDJ recombination sites were observed in patients with type 1 diabetes, implying thymic rearrangement abnormalities. Because cDNA was sequenced instead of genomic DNA, highly expressing activated cells could be over-represented, though the groups showed no difference in activation or CD3 levels. Because the HLA sub-analyses included only small numbers of individuals, any influence of HLA type on TCRB rearrangement was left unresolved. In all four CD4+ subsets, TCRB CDR3 length was moderately but significantly shorter in type 1 diabetes patients.

Each donor gave one peripheral blood draw, roughly 0.12 L on average, collected into heparinised tubes. Naive, central memory, regulatory and stem cell-like memory CD4+ T cells were sorted on a BD FACSAria II using a panel including CD45RO, CCR7, CD25, CD127, CD95 and CD27. A purity above 95% was achieved for all sorted populations. PBMCs were isolated right away by Lymphoprep density gradient centrifugation and were stained directly, without culture. So that batch effects would be minimized, each experiment stained and sorted samples in pairs, pairing one healthy donor with one patient. With regard to this clone: The antigen this receptor binds is unknown. No base quality information exists; no much larger clone differs at one position.

The germline V gene specifies SGDLS as CDR1 and YYNGEE as CDR2. V is trimmed back by 3 bases and J by 0 bases, and the junction contains 6 bases that no gene match accounts for. The CDR3 sequence holds 18 residues, the cysteine and phenylalanine included. Only CDR3 DNA is held: 54 bases, read in frame from base 1. The High Capacity cDNA Reverse Transcription Kit was used to reverse transcribe all of the isolated RNA, meaning that expressed TCRB transcripts were what got sequenced. Naive, central memory and regulatory T cell samples underwent deep immunoSEQ sequencing, averaging about 3.3 million total reads per sample. Sorted cells were lysed in RLT buffer and RNA was extracted with DNase-treated RNeasy Micro or Mini kits, depending on cell number. To prevent cross-contamination, each cell subset was processed individually, whereas patient and healthy donor samples were processed jointly. Using the immunoSEQ multiplex PCR, TCRB sequences were amplified from cDNA into 87-bp fragments spanning the CDR3 region. Sequencing of the amplicons was done on the Illumina HiSeq platform. The authors' analysis ran thus. PCR bias was corrected computationally using synthetic template baselines, and reads within Hamming distance 2 were collapsed, with unmergeable singletons discarded. By aligning reads against IMGT, V, D and J genes, CDR3 length, and insertions or deletions at six rearrangement sites were assigned. Within each subset, clonotype counts were normalized to the number of sorted cells before true diversity and Gini coefficients were calculated with the tcR R package. The overlap coefficient, calculated on TCRB nucleotide sequences, was used to measure repertoire sharing. Out-of-frame TCRB sequences from naive cells were analyzed to stand in for the pre-selection repertoire. Sourced from immuneACCESS, this table was stored by TCRdb with only in-frame sequences that have V and J called. A share of the clones is absent; for the studies checked, an unresolved V gene accounts for under half, and the remainder has no known explanation. For V, J and clone size, that table is used; D and trimming come from the DNA. For this sample the table gives 350,000 to 400,000 clones, of which less than 15% were detected only once. Together, the top ten hold 0.019% of the sample.

Sequencing was carried out using naive CD4+ T cells from blood. The cell subset or site label, as the study defines it: true naive CD4+ T cells. The chain joins TRBV9 to TRBJ2-6; 10 nucleotides in the junction match TRBD1. The clonotype comes from a woman between 18 and 29 years old in good health. Read as DNA, the sequence is TGTGCCAGCAGCGCCTGGGACAGGGGTGCCTCTGGGGCCAACGTCCTGACTTTC. It translates as CASSAWDRGASGANVLTF.